This TCR beta chain was sequenced for a study of blood T cell repertoires in COVID-19. Deletions cut 7 bases from V and 1 base from J, with 10 bases between. Germline V gives CDR1 MNHEY, CDR2 SVGAGI. The CDR3 extends over 13 amino acids. Assay used: immunoSEQ multiplex PCR; TCRdb lists only in-frame clones, some missing. The table has tens of thousands of clones, around 93% seen once. V is TRBV6-5 and J is TRBJ1-2; possible D gene TRBD1, 5 bases. This TCR derives from a human donor with active COVID-19. The donor label of this sample is uncertain. Specimen: peripheral blood. The CDR3 DNA sequence: TGTGCCAGCATGGGGGACTTTAACTATGGCTACACCTTC. Protein sequence: CASMGDFNYGYTF.